This T cell receptor (beta chain) originates from a study of T cells in Graves' hyperthyroidism and ophthalmopathy. This clonotype was observed many times. Amplified TCR beta CDR3 regions derived from RNA transcripts. First-round RT-PCR targeting the TCR CDR3 was performed with the HTBI primer set. From the multiplex PCR reads, TCRdb called clonotypes with MiXCR, one entry per CDR3 protein. The profile covers a few hundred thousand distinct CDR3 sequences, with about 14% appearing a single time and 14% taken by the ten largest. The CDR3 sequence is 14 residues long. Trimming cost V 5 bases and J 8 bases, with 16 bases left between them. Germline assignment: CDR1 MNHNS and CDR2 SASEGT.

Material for sequencing was blood. The sequence was collected from a woman between 35 and 50 years old with Graves' hyperthyroidism. The gene calls are TRBV6-1 and TRBJ2-1; possibly TRBD2 for D (6 bases). This CDR3 is CASSFRGLGDEQFF. The CDR3 DNA reads TGTGCCAGCAGTTTTAGGGGACTTGGTGATGAGCAGTTCTTC.